This TCR beta chain was observed in a study of blood T cell repertoires in COVID-19. Across the whole study: The United States, Italy and Spain were the sources of the acute and convalescent COVID-19 samples. PBMCs, B-cell-depleted T cells, or T cells provided the cDNA or gDNA that made up the material.

Germline lookup yields CDR1 SEHNR and CDR2 FQNEAQ (reference sequence). The CDR3 runs 17 residues. Trimming cost V 6 bases and J 2 bases; bases outside gene matches: 6. TCRdb's copy holds only in-frame clones and misses some; the assay was immunoSEQ multiplex PCR. The table includes about 320,000 clones, around 89% detected once. The TCR was taken from a woman aged 25 to 39 with COVID-19, enrolled during active disease. This chain links TRBV7-9 with TRBJ2-2; 13 bases fit TRBD2. Sample: peripheral blood. The DNA of the CDR3 is TGTGCCAGCAGGCGGACTAGCGGGGGTATTAACACCGGGGAGCTGTTTTTT. Translated: CASRRTSGGINTGELFF.